The present entry profiles one T cell receptor (beta chain) with its context. Its antigen is undetermined. Sequencing used immunoSEQ multiplex PCR; TCRdb keeps in-frame clones, though not all of them. The sample has 180,000 or so clones, 94% seen once. The V and J ends lost 6 bases and 5 bases, in that order; junction bases with no gene match: 5. This CDR3 spans 14 amino acids. CDR1 and CDR2 (germline): LNHDA, SQIVND (reference sequence). These data originate in a study of T cell responses to AZD1222 COVID-19 vaccine. Study results and caveats: There were repertoire samples only from the period after the peak T cell response.

The source material was peripheral blood, sampled on day 0 of AZD1222 vaccination. The rearrangement uses TRBV19 and TRBJ2-1, with 9 bases fitting TRBD2. The TCR was taken from an adult in good health. The CDR3 loop is CASSSSGTHNEQFF. The CDR3 bases are TGTGCCAGTAGCTCTAGCGGGACCCACAATGAGCAGTTCTTC.